The T cell receptor (beta chain) described here comes from a study of blood T cell repertoires in COVID-19. This CDR3 has 17 amino acids. V gave up 2 bases and J gave up 6 bases; unmatched junction bases: 13. Germline assignment: CDR1 MNHEY and CDR2 SVGEGT. Measured with immunoSEQ multiplex PCR; TCRdb has only the in-frame clones, and not every one. In the table there are about 28,000 clones, about three quarters of which are singletons. At least ten counts were recorded for this clone. V gene TRBV6-2 or TRBV6-3 combines with J gene TRBJ2-1; the match to TRBD2 covers 7 bases. Sample: peripheral blood. This sequence was found in a boy aged 2 to 9 with active or convalescent COVID-19. In DNA form, the CDR3 reads TGTGCCAGCAGTTACATCGTGAGACTAGCCGGGTCCAATGAGCAGTTCTTC. Translating gives CASSYIVRLAGSNEQFF.